The 23 T cell receptor beta chains reported below all come from one sample, sequenced in a study of CD8 T cells in Susac syndrome. Reverse transcription of 0.5 to 1 ug RNA was performed with random hexamers. One entry per CDR3 protein results from TCRdb running MiXCR on the immunoSEQ multiplex PCR reads. The sample gives around 270,000 distinct CDR3 sequences, approximately 91% of which show up once; less than 0.2% is in the top ten. The sample taken for sequencing was CD8+ T cells from PBMCs. The receptors were sampled from a human donor with multiple sclerosis.

In its sample, this clonotype was seen once. The gene calls are TRBV28 and TRBJ2-1; 8 nucleotides match TRBD2. Germline V gives CDR1 MDHEN, CDR2 SYDVKM. The CDR3 is made up of 16 amino acids. Trimming took 4 bases from V and 1 from J; bases not matched to a gene: 6. CDR3 DNA: TGTGCCAGCAGTTGGCCGAGCGGGAGATCCTACAATGAGCAGTTCTTC. Translated: CASSWPSGRSYNEQFF.

J is TRBJ1-6 and V is TRBV4-3, with a weak D call TRBD1 (5 bases). CDR1 is LGHNA, CDR2 YSLEER, per germline. The germline V and J ends were trimmed by 0 bases and 7 bases, with 13 bases remaining between them. This CDR3 spans 16 amino acids. CDR3 coding DNA: TGCGCCAGCAGCCAAGATCGCGCAGGGTCAAATTCACCCCTCCACTTT. Translated, it gives CASSQDRAGSNSPLHF.

The V gene is TRBV4-3, the J gene TRBJ2-7; TRBD1 might be the D (5 bases). With 3 bases removed from V and 7 bases from J, the gap between germline ends came to 13 bases. Per the germline V gene, CDR1 is LGHNA and CDR2 is YSLEER. CDR3 size: 13 residues. This CDR3 reads CASSQYQGVEQYF. CDR3 coding DNA: TGCGCCAGCAGCCAGTATCAGGGCGTTGAGCAGTACTTC.

This clonotype has a single count. The V call is TRBV28, the J call TRBJ2-2; 7 bases are shared with TRBD1. The V segment lost 7 bases and the J segment 6 bases; nucleotides outside the gene matches: 11. Germline V gene sequence: CDR1 MDHEN, CDR2 SYDVKM. The CDR3 spans 15 residues. CDR3 sequence: CASTSPGQSAGELFF. The CDR3 DNA sequence: TGTGCCAGCACATCTCCGGGACAGAGTGCCGGGGAGCTGTTTTTT.

V is TRBV20-1 and J is TRBJ2-1; 9 nucleotides align to TRBD1. Germline V lookup: CDR1 DFQATT, CDR2 SNEGSKA (reference sequence). The CDR3 totals 15 residues. Trimming cost V 2 bases and J 4 bases; bases outside gene matches: 6. CDR3 sequence: CSARPRDRVYNEQFF. The CDR3 coding sequence is TGCAGTGCTAGACCCCGGGACAGGGTTTACAATGAGCAGTTCTTC.

CDR3 DNA: TGTGCCAGCAGTTTTGGGGGGCAGCCTTCCTACGAGCAGTACTTC. Amino acids: CASSFGGQPSYEQYF. This rearrangement joins TRBV11-2 to TRBJ2-7; D is possibly TRBD1 or TRBD2 (6 bases each). Germline V gives CDR1 SGHAT, CDR2 FQNNGV. The CDR3 sequence is 15 residues long. The germline V and J ends were trimmed by 6 bases and 1 base, with 16 bases remaining between them.

V gene TRBV27 combines with J gene TRBJ2-4, with D possibly matching TRBD2 (6 bases). V lost 0 bases to trimming and J lost 2 bases, with 11 bases between them. The CDR3 consists of 16 residues. Germline V gene lookup returns CDR1 MNHEY and CDR2 SMNVEV (reference sequence). CDR3 loop: CASSLSSGGPKNIQYF. The CDR3 bases are TGTGCCAGCAGTTTATCCTCCGGGGGTCCCAAAAACATTCAGTACTTC.

This clonotype was found once. The CDR3 nucleotides read TGTGCCAGCAGTTACGTGACGGGGGCCCATGAGCAGTTCTTC. It specifies CASSYVTGAHEQFF. The chain combines TRBV6-5 with TRBJ2-1, with D perhaps assigned TRBD1 or TRBD2 (6 bases each). Trimming cost V 2 bases and J 8 bases, with 13 bases left between them. CDR1 and CDR2 from the germline V gene are MNHEY and SVGAGI. The CDR3 spans 14 residues.

This clonotype was detected a few times. The chain is built from TRBV19 and TRBJ1-2; D gene uncertain. V shed 8 bases and J shed 0 bases, with 7 bases lying between them. This CDR3 has 12 amino acids. The V gene's germline CDR1 is LNHDA and CDR2 SQIVND (reference sequence). The CDR3 region is CASSQANYGYTF. The CDR3 DNA sequence: TGTGCCAGTTCCCAGGCTAACTATGGCTACACCTTC.

This clonotype has just a few counts. This sequence joins TRBV6-6 and TRBJ2-7; no reliable D call. Germline V CDR1 and CDR2: MNHNY, SVGAGI (reference sequence). The V end was cut by 8 bases, the J end by 7 bases, with 12 bases between. The length of the CDR3 is 11 residues. CDR3 sequence (DNA): TGTGCCAGCGGGCTGGGTATAGAGCAGTACTTC. It is translated as CASGLGIEQYF.

This clonotype was found a few times. V is TRBV6-1 and J is TRBJ1-5, with a possible D match to TRBD1 (5 bases). Germline loops: CDR1 MNHNS, CDR2 SASEGT. The CDR3 runs to 13 residues. V was trimmed by 8 bases and J by 7 bases, leaving 15 bases between them. CDR3 sequence reads: CASERGVSQPQHF. The CDR3 DNA follows: TGTGCCAGCGAGCGAGGGGTGAGCCAGCCCCAGCATTTT.

V usage is TRBV15 and J usage is TRBJ2-7, with D possibly TRBD2 on 6 matching bases. V was pared by 3 bases and J by 5 bases, with 20 bases between. The CDR3 loop spans 16 amino acids. The germline gives CDR1 LNHNV, CDR2 YYDKDF (reference sequence). The CDR3 bases are TGTGCCACCAGCAGCCCACCCACCCGACTAGTAGACGAGCAGTACTTC. It encodes CATSSPPTRLVDEQYF.

This chain joins TRBV3-1 and TRBJ2-1; D remains ambiguous. Germline-derived CDR1 and CDR2 are LGHDT and YNNKEL (reference sequence). V lost 0 bases to trimming and J lost 4 bases, with 7 bases between them. The CDR3 extends over 14 amino acids. For the CDR3, the DNA is TGTGCCAGCAGCCAAGATCGGTGGTACAATGAGCAGTTCTTC. Translating gives CASSQDRWYNEQFF.

The chain carries TRBV10-2 and TRBJ2-3; D is uncertain. The V gene lost 6 bases and the J gene lost 0 bases, with 40 bases spanning the gap. There are 24 residues in the CDR3. Germline values: CDR1 WSHSY, CDR2 SAAADI. The CDR3 DNA sequence: TGCGCCAGCAGCGGCGGAACCGAGGAACCGAAACTTCTCCCCACACTAACTAGCACAGATACGCAGTATTTT. Its protein product is CASSGGTEEPKLLPTLTSTDTQYF.

The rearrangement uses TRBV28 and TRBJ1-2; D remains unclear. Trimming pared 3 bases from V and 8 bases from J, leaving 10 bases between. This CDR3 contains 12 residues. Per the germline V gene, CDR1 is MDHEN and CDR2 is SYDVKM. CDR3 DNA sequence: TGTGCCAGCAGTTTGGGCCCCGAGGGCTACACCTTC. Its protein product is CASSLGPEGYTF.

The CDR3: CASSPSGRGLTGELFF. The DNA of the CDR3 is TGTGCCAGCAGTCCCTCTGGCAGGGGATTGACCGGGGAGCTGTTTTTT. The genes are TRBV27 and TRBJ2-2, with D possibly matching TRBD1 (6 bases). Germline loops: CDR1 MNHEY, CDR2 SMNVEV (reference sequence). CDR3 size: 16 residues. Trimming took 5 bases from V and 5 from J, leaving 18 bases between them.

The CDR3 DNA follows: TGTGCCAGCAGCTTAGTGAGGGGAGCTGAAGCTTTCTTT. This sequence encodes CASSLVRGAEAFF. The chain combines TRBV11-2 with TRBJ1-1; weak D call: TRBD1 (5 bases). Germline values: CDR1 SGHAT, CDR2 FQNNGV. V lost 1 base, J lost 6 bases, and 9 bases lay in between. The CDR3 loop spans 13 amino acids.

This clonotype was seen just once. The chain employs TRBV29-1 and TRBJ2-7; 8 bases align to TRBD1. The CDR3 spans 15 residues. Germline CDR1 reads SQVTM; CDR2 reads ANQGSEA. V gave up 6 bases and J gave up 2 bases; unmatched junction bases: 12. The CDR3 protein is CSVRADDRGAYEQYF. DNA for the CDR3: TGCAGCGTACGCGCAGATGACAGGGGAGCCTACGAGCAGTACTTC.

V gene TRBV25-1 combines with J gene TRBJ2-2; D remains ambiguous. With 3 bases removed from V and 3 bases from J, the gap between germline ends came to 8 bases. Germline CDR1 reads MGHDK; CDR2 reads SYGVNS. The CDR3 runs 14 residues. CDR3 nucleotide sequence: TGTGCCAGCAGTGAGGGTTTGTACACCGGGGAGCTGTTTTTT. This codes for CASSEGLYTGELFF.

J is TRBJ2-1 and V is TRBV28; D is possibly TRBD2 (6 bases). In germline, CDR1 is MDHEN, CDR2 SYDVKM. The CDR3 covers 15 residues. V was cut by 3 bases and J by 3 bases, with 12 bases left in between. The CDR3 sequence is CASSLAGPVYNEQFF. The CDR3 DNA follows: TGTGCCAGCAGTTTGGCGGGACCGGTCTACAATGAGCAGTTCTTC.

The V and J genes are TRBV6-2 or TRBV6-3 and TRBJ2-7; TRBD1 is a possible D gene (5 bases). The CDR3 has 13 amino acids. The V end lost 4 bases, the J end lost 5 bases, and 12 bases lay between the germline ends. Germline lookup yields CDR1 MNHEY and CDR2 SVGEGT. The CDR3 is CASSFRESNEQYF. The DNA for the CDR3 is TGTGCCAGCAGTTTCAGGGAATCCAACGAGCAGTACTTC.

J is TRBJ2-1 and V is TRBV27; D gene ambiguous. Germline CDR1 MNHEY, CDR2 SMNVEV (reference sequence). Between the trimmed V and J ends, which lost 5 bases and 2 bases, there was a span of 7 bases. The CDR3 contains 13 residues. CDR3 protein: CASSVLAYNEQFF. In DNA, the CDR3 is TGTGCCAGCAGTGTGCTAGCCTACAATGAGCAGTTCTTC.

The chain couples TRBV9 to TRBJ1-6; D unclear. Germline V gene lookup returns CDR1 SGDLS and CDR2 YYNGEE. The CDR3 is 14 amino acids. The germline V and J ends were trimmed by 5 bases and 10 bases, with 16 bases remaining between them. CDR3 residues: CASREETAGSPLHF. The CDR3 nucleotides are TGTGCCAGCAGGGAGGAGACCGCGGGCTCACCCCTCCACTTT. Drawing the rest from reference TRBV9 and TRBJ1-6, the complete variable domain is DSGVTQTPKHLITATGQRVTLRCSPRSGDLSVYWYQQSLDQGLQFLIQYYNGEERAKGNILERFSAQQFPDLHSELNLSSLELGDSALYFCASREETAGSPLHFGNGTRLTVT.